This TCR beta chain derives from a study of blood T cell repertoires in COVID-19. Original analysis: Nucleated cell counts were estimated from reference gene primer amplification. Measured with immunoSEQ multiplex PCR; TCRdb has only the in-frame clones, and not every one. V and J calls and clone size come straight from that table; D and trimming were deduced from the DNA. Of about 110,000 clones listed, roughly 69% are singletons. Germline V gives CDR1 SGHAT, CDR2 FQNNGV. This CDR3 has 14 residues. V lost 4 bases, J lost 5 bases, and 11 bases lay in between. V is TRBV11-2 and J is TRBJ2-2, with a tentative D call TRBD2 (6 bases). The clonotype comes from a man at least 80 years old with acute or convalescent COVID-19. The sequencing input was peripheral blood. The CDR3 DNA reads TGTGCCAGCAGCTCGAATCTAGCGACCGGGGAGCTGTTTTTT. This codes for CASSSNLATGELFF. Full variable domain (remainder filled in from reference TRBV11-2 and TRBJ2-2): EAGVAQSPRYKIIEKRQSVAFWCNPISGHATLYWYQQILGQGPKLLIQFQNNGVVDDSQLPKDRFSAERLKGVDSTLKIQPAKLEDSAVYLCASSSNLATGELFFGEGSRLTVL.